This T cell receptor beta chain was identified in a study of T-cell memory formation after mild COVID-19. Whole-study context: Clusters of TCRs were largely donor specific.

In this sample, this clonotype turned up many times. Germline V gives CDR1 SGHTA, CDR2 FQGTGA. CDR3 length equals 14 residues. V gave up 6 bases and J gave up 8 bases, with 14 bases separating them. A single record per CDR3 protein comes from TCRdb applying MiXCR to the 5' RACE reads. The sample consists of approximately 240,000 distinct CDR3 sequences, about 16% of them appearing once. This chain links TRBV7-3 with TRBJ1-6, with a tentative D call TRBD1 (6 bases). This receptor was identified in a man between 18 and 29 years old who had mild COVID-19 (a few samples of this study predate the infection). Cell type and time point are not known. The sample was PBMCs or a T cell subset sorted from them (not recorded which). In DNA form, the CDR3 reads TGTGCCAGCAGTCGGGACAAAACCTATTCACCCCTCCACTTT. This codes for CASSRDKTYSPLHF.